This T cell receptor (beta chain) was obtained from a study of OX40 agonist ivuxolimab in advanced cancers. Study background: Recorded diagnoses for dose-escalation patients were hepatocellular carcinoma, melanoma, renal cell or head and neck cancer. Among those enrolled, mean age was about 58 years (range roughly 23 to 79) and 70% to 85% were male. Partial responses occurred in three patients (one hepatocellular carcinoma, two cutaneous melanoma).

The CDR3 runs 14 residues. Trimming took off 7 bases at V and 4 bases at J, with 16 bases between the two ends. Germline values: CDR1 LNHDA, CDR2 SQIVND (reference sequence). Assay: immunoSEQ multiplex PCR; the TCRdb copy retains only in-frame clones and omits some. The table has about 48,000 clones, approximately 85% seen once; the top ten hold roughly a tenth. Autoimmune disease history or systemic immunosuppression excluded patients. The chain links TRBV19 to TRBJ1-1; D gene ambiguous. The TCR originated in an adult with an advanced solid tumor such as melanoma, head and neck, liver or kidney cancer. Sequencing used CD4+ or CD8+ T cells sorted from blood, obtained in a trial of the OX40 agonist ivuxolimab. The CDR3 region has the DNA TGTGCCAGTAATGGGGTCAGGTCGGGCACTGAAGCTTTCTTT. Amino acid sequence: CASNGVRSGTEAFF.